The 23 T cell receptor beta chains below were found in one sample sequenced in a study of radiotherapy plus CTLA-4 blockade in lung cancer. Profiling relied on immunoSEQ multiplex PCR, and the TCRdb table lists in-frame clones only, not all of them. The data contain about 73,000 clones, around 87% of them singletons. The sequenced sample was peripheral blood, obtained from a patient treated with radiotherapy plus ipilimumab. These receptors were taken from a human donor with non-small cell lung cancer that progressed on radiotherapy plus ipilimumab.

This clone appeared once. The rearrangement uses TRBV7-9 and TRBJ2-3, with 8 bases aligning to TRBD1. Unmatched junction bases numbered 4, after V lost 5 bases and J lost 12 bases. The CDR3 contains 11 residues. The germline gives CDR1 SEHNR, CDR2 FQNEAQ (reference sequence). In DNA, the CDR3 is TGTGCCAGCAGCCTCGACAGGGGTCAGTATTTT. This encodes CASSLDRGQYF.

The chain is built from TRBV10-2 and TRBJ1-5, with D uncertain. V gave up 0 bases and J gave up 4 bases, with 10 bases separating them. This CDR3 region has 15 residues. Germline V lookup: CDR1 WSHSY, CDR2 SAAADI. CDR3 sequence reads: CASSESQTPNQPQHF. CDR3 bases: TGCGCCAGCAGTGAGTCTCAAACCCCTAATCAGCCCCAGCATTTT.

The J gene is TRBJ2-3, the V gene TRBV28, with D maybe TRBD2 (6 bases). The CDR3 totals 14 residues. The ends were cut back, 7 bases at V and 1 base at J, with 12 bases in the middle. From germline, CDR1 is MDHEN and CDR2 SYDVKM. Here the CDR3 reads CASNPASGTDTQYF. The CDR3 DNA reads as TGTGCCAGCAATCCTGCTAGCGGCACAGATACGCAGTATTTT.

DNA for the CDR3: TGTGCCAGCAGCTTAGTTGAAGGGGGCGTCACTGAAGCTTTCTTT. Translated, it gives CASSLVEGGVTEAFF. This chain connects TRBV7-2 to TRBJ1-1; 7 nucleotides agree with TRBD1. This CDR3 contains 15 residues. V lost 1 base, J lost 4 bases, and 6 bases stayed unmatched. Germline CDR1 SGHTA, CDR2 FQGNSA.

The sample holds one count of this clone. This chain uses TRBV18 with TRBJ2-5, with D perhaps TRBD1 (5 bases). This CDR3 contains 14 residues. V was trimmed by 2 bases and J by 1 base, leaving 8 bases between them. From germline, CDR1 is KGHSH and CDR2 LQKENI. CDR3 amino acids: CASSPSDTQETQYF. The CDR3 nucleotides are TGTGCCAGCTCACCATCGGACACCCAAGAGACCCAGTACTTC.

This chain joins TRBV7-9 and TRBJ1-1, with D hard to call. The V end lost 1 base, the J end lost 7 bases, and 10 bases lay between the germline ends. Germline CDR1 and CDR2: SEHNR and FQNEAQ (reference sequence). The CDR3 runs 13 residues. The CDR3 sequence is CASSLGAGDEAFF. The CDR3 DNA follows: TGTGCCAGCAGCTTAGGCGCCGGCGATGAAGCTTTCTTT.

This clone was seen only a few times. The V call is TRBV28, the J call TRBJ1-3, with D perhaps TRBD1 (6 bases). CDR1 is MDHEN, CDR2 SYDVKM, per germline. This CDR3 is 14 amino acids long. The ends were cut back, 7 bases at V and 4 bases at J, with 14 bases in the middle. This CDR3 is CASIKQGAGNTIYF. The CDR3 region has the DNA TGTGCCAGCATCAAACAGGGTGCGGGAAACACCATATATTTT.

CDR3 coding DNA: TGTGCCAGTAGTTCCGACATCGCGGAGGGGTATGGCTACACCTTC. It is translated as CASSSDIAEGYGYTF. The rearrangement links TRBV19 to TRBJ1-2; D might be TRBD1 (5 bases). V was pared by 5 bases and J by 5 bases, with 18 bases between. The CDR3 length is 15 residues. Germline values: CDR1 LNHDA, CDR2 SQIVND (reference sequence).

J is TRBJ2-5 and V is TRBV11-2, with a weak D call TRBD1 (7 bases). The CDR3 is 13 amino acids. Germline CDR1 SGHAT, CDR2 FQNNGV. V lost 5 bases to trimming and J lost 5 bases, with 12 bases between them. The CDR3 DNA reads as TGTGCCAGCAGCCCCAGGGGGGCGGAGACCCAGTACTTC. It encodes CASSPRGAETQYF.

The chain uses TRBV29-1 and TRBJ1-5; D is uncertain. CDR1 is SQVTM, CDR2 ANQGSEA, per germline. The CDR3 totals 16 residues. Trimming pared 8 bases from V and 2 bases from J, leaving 22 bases between. The DNA of the CDR3 is TGCAGCTGCCGGGAAGCACCGCCTATTGGCAATCAGCCCCAGCATTTT. Amino acids: CSCREAPPIGNQPQHF. The variable domain in full, with the rest retrieved from reference TRBV29-1 and TRBJ1-5, is SAVISQKPSRDICQRGTSLTIQCQVDSQVTMMFWYRQQPGQSLTLIATANQGSEATYESGFVIDKFPISRPNLTFSTLTVSNMSPEDSSIYLCSCREAPPIGNQPQHFGDGTRLSIL.

The chain joins TRBV9 to TRBJ2-5; D may match TRBD1 or TRBD2 (6 bases each). V gave up 4 bases and J gave up 4 bases, with 17 bases separating them. This CDR3 is built from 15 residues. Germline CDR1 and CDR2: SGDLS and YYNGEE. The CDR3 sequence is CASSRPTGGGETQYF. Here the CDR3 DNA reads TGTGCCAGCAGCAGACCGACAGGAGGGGGAGAGACCCAGTACTTC.

This chain joins TRBV28 and TRBJ2-7, with 10 bases identical to TRBD1. Trimming cost V 6 bases and J 0 bases; bases outside gene matches: 5. Looked up from germline, CDR1 is MDHEN and CDR2 is SYDVKM. This CDR3 has 15 amino acids. The CDR3 sequence is CASSETGGSSYEQYF. CDR3 nucleotide sequence: TGTGCCAGCAGCGAGACAGGGGGCTCCTCCTACGAGCAGTACTTC.

The chain links TRBV28 to TRBJ2-5; D possibly corresponds to TRBD2 (6 bases). V was shortened by 0 bases and J by 5 bases, with 16 bases between the two germline ends. Looked up from germline, CDR1 is MDHEN and CDR2 is SYDVKM. CDR3 size: 16 residues. CDR3 DNA sequence: TGTGCCAGCAGTTTATGGGACCGGCGGGGTGAGGAGACCCAGTACTTC. It specifies CASSLWDRRGEETQYF.

This chain uses TRBV30 with TRBJ2-7, with 7 bases lining up with TRBD2. The CDR3 runs 15 residues. Trimming removed 3 bases from V and 5 bases from J; junction bases left unmatched: 13. Germline CDR1 reads GTSNPN; CDR2 reads SVGIG (reference sequence). The CDR3 spells CAWSAGTTALHEQYF. The DNA for the CDR3 is TGTGCCTGGAGCGCTGGGACTACTGCCCTACACGAGCAGTACTTC.

This rearrangement joins TRBV28 to TRBJ2-7; the match to TRBD1 covers 10 bases. This CDR3 has 13 amino acids. The germline gives CDR1 MDHEN, CDR2 SYDVKM. V was clipped by 5 bases and J by 7 bases; unmatched bases: 5. The CDR3 sequence is CASSPGQGWEQYV. The CDR3 nucleotides are TGTGCCAGCAGTCCGGGACAGGGGTGGGAGCAGTACGTC.

This sequence joins TRBV21-1 and TRBJ1-3; the D call in the table, TRBD1, was not verified against the DNA. TRBV21-1 is deemed a pseudogene. This CDR3 has 17 residues. CDR3 DNA: TGTGCCAGCAGCGCCCATACAGGGTGCGGCCCTGGAAACACCATATATTTT. It translates to CASSAHTGCGPGNTIYF.

The rearrangement uses TRBV7-9 and TRBJ1-3; D gene ambiguous. Germline lookup yields CDR1 SEHNR and CDR2 FQNEAQ (reference sequence). V was shortened by 5 bases and J by 3 bases, with 14 bases between the two germline ends. CDR3 size: 15 residues. CDR3 in amino acids: CASSQGRLGGNTIYF. The DNA of the CDR3 is TGTGCCAGCAGCCAAGGAAGGTTGGGTGGAAACACCATATATTTT.

The J gene is TRBJ1-2, the V gene TRBV7-9, with 7 positions matching TRBD1. Trimming removed 7 bases from V and 7 bases from J; junction bases left unmatched: 12. The germline V gene encodes CDR1 SEHNR and CDR2 FQNEAQ (reference sequence). The CDR3 covers 14 residues. The CDR3 spells CASTPTQGEGGYTF. DNA for the CDR3: TGTGCCAGCACTCCAACGCAGGGGGAGGGTGGCTACACCTTC.

This sequence joins TRBV30 and TRBJ2-7, with D perhaps matching TRBD1 (6 bases). This CDR3 spans 12 amino acids. CDR1 and CDR2 from the germline V gene are GTSNPN and SVGIG (reference sequence). V lost 5 bases and J lost 5, with 13 bases in between. The CDR3 loop reads CAWGGGRDEQYF. In DNA form, the CDR3 reads TGTGCCTGGGGTGGGGGCCGAGACGAGCAGTACTTC.

The chain employs TRBV30 and TRBJ2-3; 8 positions agree with TRBD1. Germline CDR1 is GTSNPN and CDR2 is SVGIG (reference sequence). The CDR3 is 13 residues long. J gave up 1 base and V 6 bases, and 3 bases lay outside the gene matches. The CDR3 sequence is CACQDRGTDTQYF. The CDR3 DNA reads TGTGCCTGTCAGGACAGGGGCACAGATACGCAGTATTTT.

The V gene is TRBV27, the J gene TRBJ1-2; D remains unclear. Looked up from germline, CDR1 is MNHEY and CDR2 is SMNVEV (reference sequence). The CDR3 has 15 amino acids. Trimming cost V 1 base and J 7 bases, with 16 bases left between them. The CDR3 loop reads CASSLWAEGISGYTF. As DNA, the CDR3 is TGTGCCAGCAGTTTATGGGCAGAGGGAATCAGTGGCTACACCTTC.

This chain uses TRBV11-2 with TRBJ2-1; D not certain. The length of the CDR3 is 15 residues. V shed 3 bases and J shed 0 bases, with 9 bases lying between them. In germline, CDR1 is SGHAT, CDR2 FQNNGV. CDR3 in amino acids: CASSLSLSSYNEQFF. CDR3 bases: TGTGCCAGCAGCTTGTCTCTAAGCTCCTACAATGAGCAGTTCTTC.

This clone has only one observation. The V call is TRBV4-2, the J call TRBJ1-1, with D tentatively TRBD1 (5 bases). Per germline, CDR1 LGHNA and CDR2 YNFKEQ. V was pared by 3 bases and J by 0 bases, with 11 bases between. The length of the CDR3 is 15 residues. CDR3 residues: CASSHSGGMNTEAFF. CDR3 nucleotide sequence: TGTGCCAGCAGCCACAGCGGGGGGATGAACACTGAAGCTTTCTTT.